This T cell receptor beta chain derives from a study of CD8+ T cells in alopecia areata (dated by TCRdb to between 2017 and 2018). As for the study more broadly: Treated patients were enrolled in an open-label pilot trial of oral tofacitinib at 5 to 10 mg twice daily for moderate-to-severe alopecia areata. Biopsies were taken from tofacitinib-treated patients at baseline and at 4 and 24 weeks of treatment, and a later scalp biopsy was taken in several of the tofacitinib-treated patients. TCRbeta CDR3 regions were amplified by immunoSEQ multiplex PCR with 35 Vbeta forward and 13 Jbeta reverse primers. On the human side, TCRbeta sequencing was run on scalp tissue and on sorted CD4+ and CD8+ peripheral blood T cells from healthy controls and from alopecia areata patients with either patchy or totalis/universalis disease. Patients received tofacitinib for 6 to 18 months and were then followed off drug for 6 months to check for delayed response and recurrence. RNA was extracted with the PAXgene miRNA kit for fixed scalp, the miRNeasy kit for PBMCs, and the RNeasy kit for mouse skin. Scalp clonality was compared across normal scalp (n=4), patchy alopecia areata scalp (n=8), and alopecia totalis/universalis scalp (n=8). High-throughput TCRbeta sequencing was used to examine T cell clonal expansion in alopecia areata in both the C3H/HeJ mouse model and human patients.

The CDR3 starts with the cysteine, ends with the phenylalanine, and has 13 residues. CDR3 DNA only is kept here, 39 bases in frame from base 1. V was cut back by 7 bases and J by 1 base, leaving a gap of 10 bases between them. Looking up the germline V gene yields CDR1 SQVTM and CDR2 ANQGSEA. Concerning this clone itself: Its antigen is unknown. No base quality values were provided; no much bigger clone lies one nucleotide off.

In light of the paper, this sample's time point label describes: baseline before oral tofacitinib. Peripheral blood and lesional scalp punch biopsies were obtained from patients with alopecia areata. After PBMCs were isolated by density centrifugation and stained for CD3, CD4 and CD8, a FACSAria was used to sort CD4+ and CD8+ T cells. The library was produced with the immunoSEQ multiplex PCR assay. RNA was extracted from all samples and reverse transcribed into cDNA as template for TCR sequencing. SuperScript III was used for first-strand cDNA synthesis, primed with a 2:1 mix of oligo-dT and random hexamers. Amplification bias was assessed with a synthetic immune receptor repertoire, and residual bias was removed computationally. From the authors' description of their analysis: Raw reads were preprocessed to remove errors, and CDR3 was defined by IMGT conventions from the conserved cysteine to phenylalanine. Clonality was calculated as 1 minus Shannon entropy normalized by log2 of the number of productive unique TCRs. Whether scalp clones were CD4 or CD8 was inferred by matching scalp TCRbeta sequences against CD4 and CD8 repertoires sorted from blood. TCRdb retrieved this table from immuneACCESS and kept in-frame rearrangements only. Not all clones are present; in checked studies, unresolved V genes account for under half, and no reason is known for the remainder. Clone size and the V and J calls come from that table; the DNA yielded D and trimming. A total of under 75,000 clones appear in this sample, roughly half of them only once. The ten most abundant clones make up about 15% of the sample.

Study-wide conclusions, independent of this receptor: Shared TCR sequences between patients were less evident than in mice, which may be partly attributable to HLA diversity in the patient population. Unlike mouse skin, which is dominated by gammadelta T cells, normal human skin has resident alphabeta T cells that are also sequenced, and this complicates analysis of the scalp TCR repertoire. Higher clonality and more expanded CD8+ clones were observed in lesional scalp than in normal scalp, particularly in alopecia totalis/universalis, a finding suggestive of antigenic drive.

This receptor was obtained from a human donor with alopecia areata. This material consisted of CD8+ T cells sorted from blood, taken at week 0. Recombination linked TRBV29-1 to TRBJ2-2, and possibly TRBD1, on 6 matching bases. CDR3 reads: CSGRQENTGELFF. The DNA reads TGCAGCGGGAGACAGGAGAACACCGGGGAGCTGTTTTTT.